A selection of T cell receptor beta chains follows, all from one sample in a study of blood T cell repertoires in COVID-19. Clones were read by immunoSEQ multiplex PCR, and TCRdb kept only the in-frame ones, dropping some. The table records 130,000 to 150,000 clones, around 87% of them present only once. Sequences were obtained from peripheral blood. Receptors originate from a man between 50 and 59 years old who had recovered from COVID-19. Both conserved end residues are part of each CDR3. D genes are given only for firm matches. Clone size is given for some rows only: seen once, a few or many times, or a class if the clone is expanded.

-	TRBV5-1	-	15	TRBJ2-3	CASSFKGSSTDTQYF	TGCGCCAGCAGCTTCAAGGGGTCCTCCACAGATACGCAGTATTTT
once	TRBV6-4	TRBD1	14	TRBJ1-1	CASRGGQGGSEAFF	TGTGCCAGCAGGGGAGGACAGGGAGGGTCTGAAGCTTTCTTT
-	TRBV6-1	-	15	TRBJ1-2	CASSEKGFANYGYTF	TGTGCCAGCAGTGAAAAGGGGTTCGCTAACTATGGCTACACCTTC
-	TRBV3-1/TRBV3-2	-	13	TRBJ1-5	CASSHQANQPQHF	TGTGCCAGCAGCCACCAGGCCAATCAGCCCCAGCATTTT
few	TRBV24-1	TRBD1	13	TRBJ1-2	CATSTGAGYGYTF	TGTGCCACCAGTACAGGGGCCGGCTATGGCTACACCTTC
-	TRBV4-1	TRBD2	16	TRBJ2-7	CASSADSGGISYEQYF	TGCGCCAGCAGCGCAGATAGCGGGGGAATCTCCTACGAGCAGTACTTC
-	TRBV18	TRBD2	16	TRBJ2-3	CASSPSLAGVGVQQYF	TGTGCCAGCTCACCAAGCCTAGCGGGAGTAGGGGTTCAGCAGTATTTT
-	TRBV13	-	17	TRBJ2-6	CASSPGTRMSGANVLTF	TGTGCCAGCAGCCCTGGTACACGAATGTCTGGGGCCAACGTCCTGACTTTC
-	TRBV7-2	TRBD2	16	TRBJ2-1	CASSLLGTSSSNEQFF	TGTGCCAGCAGCTTATTGGGGACTAGCTCCTCCAATGAGCAGTTCTTC
once	TRBV4-2	-	15	TRBJ2-1	CASSQDGSSYNEQFF	TGTGCCAGCAGCCAAGATGGCTCGTCCTACAATGAGCAGTTCTTC
-	TRBV28	TRBD1	16	TRBJ1-6	CASSLIEQGYNSPLHF	TGTGCCAGCAGTTTGATTGAACAGGGGTATAATTCACCCCTCCACTTT
-	TRBV7-2	-	16	TRBJ2-3	CASSLEGSGDTDTQYF	TGTGCCAGCAGCTTAGAGGGGTCGGGGGACACAGATACGCAGTATTTT
-	TRBV6-5	TRBD1	15	TRBJ2-7	CASSYFQGARYEQYF	TGTGCCAGCAGTTACTTTCAGGGGGCCCGATACGAGCAGTACTTC
-	TRBV29-1	-	14	TRBJ1-1	CSVEVAQAFTEAFF	TGCAGCGTTGAAGTCGCACAGGCGTTCACTGAAGCTTTCTTT
few	TRBV4-3	TRBD1	18	TRBJ1-4	CASSQDAQGATYNEKLFF	TGCGCCAGCAGCCAAGATGCACAGGGGGCGACCTATAATGAAAAACTGTTTTTT
-	TRBV11-1	TRBD1	16	TRBJ2-5	CASSFRTGVHQETQYF	TGTGCCAGCAGCTTCCGGACAGGTGTCCACCAAGAGACCCAGTACTTC
-	TRBV7-2	-	15	TRBJ1-2	CASSFPRGYDYGYTF	TGTGCCAGCAGCTTCCCCAGGGGATATGACTATGGCTACACCTTC
once	TRBV2	-	11	TRBJ1-2	CARGSNYGYTF	TGTGCCAGGGGGAGCAACTATGGCTACACCTTC
-	TRBV18	TRBD1	16	TRBJ2-1	CASSRDATGYYNEQFF	TGTGCCAGCTCACGTGATGCGACAGGGTACTACAATGAGCAGTTCTTC
-	TRBV7-6	TRBD1	15	TRBJ1-6	CASSSRTGVNSPLHF	TGTGCCAGCAGCTCGAGGACAGGGGTTAATTCACCCCTCCACTTT
-	TRBV7-9	-	15	TRBJ2-2	CASSPDRGNTGELFF	TGTGCCAGCAGCCCAGACAGAGGGAACACCGGGGAGCTGTTTTTT
-	TRBV10-3	TRBD2	17	TRBJ2-2	CAISSLAGGPGTGELFF	TGTGCCATCAGCTCACTAGCGGGGGGGCCAGGCACCGGGGAGCTGTTTTTT
-	TRBV10-1	-	16	TRBJ2-3	CASSASGELHTDTQYF	TGCGCCAGCAGTGCCTCGGGGGAGCTCCACACAGATACGCAGTATTTT
-	TRBV5-5	-	14	TRBJ1-2	CASSPDRIRYGYTF	TGTGCCAGCAGCCCTGACAGGATCCGCTATGGCTACACCTTC
-	TRBV6-5	TRBD1	14	TRBJ1-2	CASSTGTGGVGYTF	TGTGCCAGCAGTACCGGGACAGGGGGTGTTGGCTACACCTTC
-	TRBV6-6	TRBD1	16	TRBJ2-1	CASSQAGTVSYNEQFF	TGTGCCAGCAGTCAAGCCGGGACAGTCTCCTACAATGAGCAGTTCTTC
once	TRBV4-3	TRBD1	16	TRBJ1-1	CASSQVWQGVHTEAFF	TGCGCCAGCAGCCAAGTCTGGCAGGGGGTTCACACTGAAGCTTTCTTT
few	TRBV2	TRBD2	18	TRBJ2-3	CASTPARGSGGAADTQYF	TGTGCCAGCACCCCCGCTAGGGGGAGCGGGGGGGCCGCAGATACGCAGTATTTT